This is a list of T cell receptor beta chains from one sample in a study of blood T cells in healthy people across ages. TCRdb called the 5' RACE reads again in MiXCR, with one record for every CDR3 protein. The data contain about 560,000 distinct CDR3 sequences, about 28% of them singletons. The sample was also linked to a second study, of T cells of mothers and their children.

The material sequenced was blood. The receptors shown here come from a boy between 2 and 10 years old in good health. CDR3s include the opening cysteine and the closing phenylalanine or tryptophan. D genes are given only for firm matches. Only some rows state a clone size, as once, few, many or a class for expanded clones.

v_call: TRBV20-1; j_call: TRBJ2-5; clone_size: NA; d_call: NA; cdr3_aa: CSARDGAREETQYF; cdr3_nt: TGCAGTGCTAGAGATGGGGCCAGGGAAGAGACCCAGTACTTC
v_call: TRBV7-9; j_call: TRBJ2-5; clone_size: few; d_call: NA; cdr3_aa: CASSNRVGERETQYF; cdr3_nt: TGTGCCAGCAGCAACAGGGTTGGCGAAAGGGAGACCCAGTACTTC
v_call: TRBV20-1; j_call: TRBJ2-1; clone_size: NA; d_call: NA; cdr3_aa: CSAMLGGGSSYNEQFF; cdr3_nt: TGCAGTGCCATGCTAGGTGGGGGAAGCTCCTACAATGAGCAGTTCTTC
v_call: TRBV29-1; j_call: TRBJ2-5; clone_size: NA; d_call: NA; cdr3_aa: CSVAQSGSTTQYF; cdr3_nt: TGCAGCGTTGCTCAGAGCGGGTCGACGACCCAGTACTTC
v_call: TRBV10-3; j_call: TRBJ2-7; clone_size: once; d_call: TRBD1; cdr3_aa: CAATTGTGGDEQYF; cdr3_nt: TGTGCCGCGACCACCGGGACAGGGGGCGACGAGCAGTACTTC
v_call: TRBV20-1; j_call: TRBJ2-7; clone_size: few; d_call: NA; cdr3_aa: CSARDGGRGASYEQYF; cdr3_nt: TGCAGTGCTAGAGATGGGGGGCGCGGGGCTTCCTACGAGCAGTACTTC
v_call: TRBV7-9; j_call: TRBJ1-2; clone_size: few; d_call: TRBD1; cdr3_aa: CASSGDRAGGYTF; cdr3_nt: TGTGCCAGCAGCGGGGACAGGGCGGGTGGCTACACCTTC
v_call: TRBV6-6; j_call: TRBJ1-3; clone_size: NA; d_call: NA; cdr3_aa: CASSGNTIYF; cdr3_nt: TGTGCCAGCTCTGGAAACACCATATATTTT
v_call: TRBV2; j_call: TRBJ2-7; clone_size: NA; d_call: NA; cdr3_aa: CAISSLWDSGEQYF; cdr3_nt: TGTGCCATCTCTAGCCTCTGGGACTCTGGGGAGCAGTACTTC
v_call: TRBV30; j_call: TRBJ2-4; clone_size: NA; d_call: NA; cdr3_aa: CAWSVGGAKNIQYF; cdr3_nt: TGTGCCTGGAGCGTAGGAGGAGCCAAAAACATTCAGTACTTC
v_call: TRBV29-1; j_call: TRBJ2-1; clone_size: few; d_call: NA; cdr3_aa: CSVGLGASSRNEQFF; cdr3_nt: TGCAGCGTTGGGTTGGGCGCCTCTTCCAGAAATGAGCAGTTCTTC
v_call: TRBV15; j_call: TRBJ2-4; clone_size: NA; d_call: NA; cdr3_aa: CATSRDSGTANIQYF; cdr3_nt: TGTGCCACCAGCAGAGATTCGGGGACGGCAAACATTCAGTACTTC
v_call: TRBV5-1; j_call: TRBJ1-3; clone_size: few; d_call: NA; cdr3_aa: CASSPPILGKKNTIYF; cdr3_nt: TGCGCCAGCTCCCCCCCTATCCTTGGGAAGAAAAACACCATATATTTT
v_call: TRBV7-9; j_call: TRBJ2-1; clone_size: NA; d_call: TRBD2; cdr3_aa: CASSTPTSGGYNEQFF; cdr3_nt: TGTGCCAGCAGCACCCCGACTAGCGGGGGCTACAATGAGCAGTTCTTC
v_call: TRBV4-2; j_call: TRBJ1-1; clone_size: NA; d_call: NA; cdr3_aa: CASSQGRQVNTEAFF; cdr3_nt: TGTGCCAGCAGCCAAGGTCGGCAGGTGAACACTGAAGCTTTCTTT
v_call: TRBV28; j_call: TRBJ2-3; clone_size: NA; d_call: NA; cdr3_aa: CASSLEGLPFVGDTQYF; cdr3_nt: TGTGCCAGCAGTTTAGAGGGACTGCCTTTTGTGGGAGATACGCAGTATTTT
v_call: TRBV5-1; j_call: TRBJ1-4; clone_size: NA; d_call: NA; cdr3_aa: CASSLGYGGEKLFF; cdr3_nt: TGCGCCAGCAGCCTTGGCTATGGAGGTGAAAAACTGTTTTTT
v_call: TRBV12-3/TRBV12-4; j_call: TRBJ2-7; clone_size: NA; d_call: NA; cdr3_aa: CASRGAGFSYEQYF; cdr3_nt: TGTGCCAGCAGGGGGGCCGGATTCTCCTACGAGCAGTACTTC
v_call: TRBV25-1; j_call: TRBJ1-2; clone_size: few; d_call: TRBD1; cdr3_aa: CASRLTGARGYTF; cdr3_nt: TGTGCCAGCAGATTGACAGGGGCGCGGGGCTACACCTTC
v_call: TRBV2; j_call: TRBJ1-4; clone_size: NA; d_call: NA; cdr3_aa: CASSPTDGEKLFF; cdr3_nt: TGTGCCAGCAGTCCGACAGACGGTGAAAAACTGTTTTTT
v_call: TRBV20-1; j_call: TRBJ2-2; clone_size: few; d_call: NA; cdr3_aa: CSARPVEWANTGELFF; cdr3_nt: TGCAGTGCTAGACCAGTAGAGTGGGCGAACACCGGGGAGCTGTTTTTT
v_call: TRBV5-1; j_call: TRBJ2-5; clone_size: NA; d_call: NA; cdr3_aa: CASSTQGEETQYF; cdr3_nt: TGCGCCAGCAGCACTCAGGGAGAAGAGACCCAGTACTTC
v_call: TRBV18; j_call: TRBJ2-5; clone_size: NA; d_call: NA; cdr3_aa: CASSPYGETQYF; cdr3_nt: TGTGCCAGCTCACCTTACGGAGAGACCCAGTACTTC
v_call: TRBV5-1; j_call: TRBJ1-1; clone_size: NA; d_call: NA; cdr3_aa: CASSHGTPNTEAFF; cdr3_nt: TGCGCCAGCAGCCATGGGACGCCGAACACTGAAGCTTTCTTT
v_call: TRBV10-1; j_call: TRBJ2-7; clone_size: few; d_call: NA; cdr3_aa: CASSEASSYEQYF; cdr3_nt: TGCGCCAGCAGTGAGGCTAGCTCCTACGAGCAGTACTTC
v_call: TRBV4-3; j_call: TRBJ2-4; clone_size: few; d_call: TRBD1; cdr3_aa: CASSQEAGGRYIQYF; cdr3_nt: TGCGCCAGCAGCCAAGAGGCAGGGGGTAGATACATTCAGTACTTC
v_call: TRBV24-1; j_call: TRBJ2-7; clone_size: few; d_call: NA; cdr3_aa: CAIETGESERENYEQYF; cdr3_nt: TGTGCCATAGAGACAGGGGAAAGTGAGCGGGAGAACTACGAGCAGTACTTC
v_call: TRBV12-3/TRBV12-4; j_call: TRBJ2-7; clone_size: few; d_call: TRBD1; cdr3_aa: CASSFGSGGSNEQYF; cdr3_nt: TGTGCCAGCAGTTTTGGGTCAGGGGGTAGTAACGAGCAGTACTTC
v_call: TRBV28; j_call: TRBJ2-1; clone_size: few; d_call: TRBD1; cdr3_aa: CASSRTGVDEQFF; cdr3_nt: TGTGCCAGCTCGCGGACAGGGGTCGATGAGCAGTTCTTC
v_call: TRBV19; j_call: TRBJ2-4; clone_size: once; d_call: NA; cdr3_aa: CASRDLAKNNQYF; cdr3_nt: TGTGCCAGTAGGGATTTAGCCAAAAACAATCAGTACTTC
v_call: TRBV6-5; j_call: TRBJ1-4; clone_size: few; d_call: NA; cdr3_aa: CASSYSTSPEKLFF; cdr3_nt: TGTGCCAGCAGTTACTCGACTTCCCCCGAAAAACTGTTTTTT
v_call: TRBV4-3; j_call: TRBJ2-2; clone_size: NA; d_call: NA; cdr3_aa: CASSQGQNTGELFF; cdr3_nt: TGCGCCAGCAGCCAAGGGCAGAACACCGGGGAGCTGTTTTTT
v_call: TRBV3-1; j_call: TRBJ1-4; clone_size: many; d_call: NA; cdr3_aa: CASSQDQAATNEKLFF; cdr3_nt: TGTGCCAGCAGCCAAGATCAGGCAGCAACTAATGAAAAACTGTTTTTT
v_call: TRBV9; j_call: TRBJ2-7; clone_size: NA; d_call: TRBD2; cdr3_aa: CASSAQSSGSEQYF; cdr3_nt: TGTGCCAGCAGCGCCCAGTCTAGCGGGAGCGAGCAGTACTTC
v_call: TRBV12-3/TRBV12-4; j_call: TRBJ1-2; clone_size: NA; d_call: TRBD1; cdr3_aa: CASSLGSGQGYYGYTF; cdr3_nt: TGTGCCAGCAGTTTAGGAAGTGGACAGGGGTACTATGGCTACACCTTC
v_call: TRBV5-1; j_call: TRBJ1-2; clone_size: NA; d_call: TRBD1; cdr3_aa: CASSLTGTGKGTYGYTF; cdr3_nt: TGCGCCAGCAGCTTGACCGGGACAGGGAAGGGGACATATGGCTACACCTTC
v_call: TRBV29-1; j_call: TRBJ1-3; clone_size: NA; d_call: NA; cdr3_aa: CSGGGGNSGNTIYF; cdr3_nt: TGCAGCGGGGGTGGAGGCAACTCTGGAAACACCATATATTTT
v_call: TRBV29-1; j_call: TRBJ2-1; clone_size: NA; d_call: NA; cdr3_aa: CSVEMSPSSYNEQFF; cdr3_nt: TGCAGCGTTGAAATGTCCCCGAGCTCCTACAATGAGCAGTTCTTC
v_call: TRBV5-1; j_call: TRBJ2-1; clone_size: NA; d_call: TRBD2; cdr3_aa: CASSLEPSGGYNEQFF; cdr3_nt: TGCGCCAGCAGCTTGGAGCCTAGCGGGGGATACAATGAGCAGTTCTTC
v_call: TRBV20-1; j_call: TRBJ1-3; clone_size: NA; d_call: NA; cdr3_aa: CSAPRGGAGNTIYF; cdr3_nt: TGCAGTGCTCCCAGGGGAGGGGCTGGAAACACCATATATTTT
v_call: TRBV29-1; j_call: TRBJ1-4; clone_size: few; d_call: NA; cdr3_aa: CSVVQGRNEKLFF; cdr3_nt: TGCAGCGTTGTTCAGGGGCGGAATGAAAAACTGTTTTTT
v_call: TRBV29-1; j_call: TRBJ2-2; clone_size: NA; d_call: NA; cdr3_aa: CSASAGELFF; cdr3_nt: TGCAGCGCTTCCGCGGGGGAGCTGTTTTTT
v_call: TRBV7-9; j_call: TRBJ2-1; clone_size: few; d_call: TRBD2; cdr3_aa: CASSSSGSNYNEQFF; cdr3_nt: TGTGCCAGCAGCTCTAGCGGGAGTAACTACAATGAGCAGTTCTTC
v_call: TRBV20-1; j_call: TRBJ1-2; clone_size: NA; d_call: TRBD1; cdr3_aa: CSATQGDLYGYTF; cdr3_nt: TGCAGTGCTACCCAGGGGGATCTCTATGGCTACACCTTC
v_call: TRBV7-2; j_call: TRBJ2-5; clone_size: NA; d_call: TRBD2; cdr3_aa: CASGGLAGGLRETQYF; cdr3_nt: TGTGCCAGCGGGGGACTAGCGGGAGGGTTAAGAGAGACCCAGTACTTC
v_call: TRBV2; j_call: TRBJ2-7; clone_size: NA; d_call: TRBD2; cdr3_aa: CAIRGSSGSPYEQYF; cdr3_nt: TGTGCCATTAGGGGGTCTAGCGGGAGCCCCTACGAGCAGTACTTC
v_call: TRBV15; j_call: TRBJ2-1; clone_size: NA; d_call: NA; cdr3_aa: CATSTTVVNEQFF; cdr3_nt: TGTGCCACCAGCACCACAGTCGTCAATGAGCAGTTCTTC
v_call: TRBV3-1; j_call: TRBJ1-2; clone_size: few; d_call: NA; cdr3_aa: CASSQPVEGVTLSYGYTF; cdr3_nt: TGTGCCAGCAGCCAGCCCGTAGAAGGGGTGACATTAAGCTATGGCTACACCTTC
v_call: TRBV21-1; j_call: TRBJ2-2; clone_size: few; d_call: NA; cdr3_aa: CASSKVTASNTGELFF; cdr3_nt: TGTGCCAGCAGCAAAGTGACGGCCAGCAACACCGGGGAGCTGTTTTTT
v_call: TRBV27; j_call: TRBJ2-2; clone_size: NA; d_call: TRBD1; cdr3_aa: CASRKGQATGELFF; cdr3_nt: TGTGCCAGCAGGAAGGGACAGGCCACCGGGGAGCTGTTTTTT
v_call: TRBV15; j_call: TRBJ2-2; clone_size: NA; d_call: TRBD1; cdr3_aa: CATSRGTTGFELFF; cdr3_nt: TGTGCCACCAGCAGGGGGACGACAGGGTTTGAGCTGTTTTTT
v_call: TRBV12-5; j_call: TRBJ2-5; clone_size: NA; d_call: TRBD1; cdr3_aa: CASGPETGAFETQYF; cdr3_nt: TGTGCTAGTGGCCCAGAGACAGGGGCCTTTGAGACCCAGTACTTC
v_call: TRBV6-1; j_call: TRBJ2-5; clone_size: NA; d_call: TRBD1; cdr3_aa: CASSGQGAKTQYF; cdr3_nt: TGTGCCAGCAGCGGACAGGGGGCGAAGACCCAGTACTTC
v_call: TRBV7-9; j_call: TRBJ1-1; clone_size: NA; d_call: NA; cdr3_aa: CASTTVEAFF; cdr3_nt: TGTGCCAGCACCACCGTTGAAGCTTTCTTT
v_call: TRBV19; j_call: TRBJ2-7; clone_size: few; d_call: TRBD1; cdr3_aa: CASSPGQGIFYEQYF; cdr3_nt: TGTGCCAGTAGTCCTGGACAGGGGATATTCTACGAGCAGTACTTC